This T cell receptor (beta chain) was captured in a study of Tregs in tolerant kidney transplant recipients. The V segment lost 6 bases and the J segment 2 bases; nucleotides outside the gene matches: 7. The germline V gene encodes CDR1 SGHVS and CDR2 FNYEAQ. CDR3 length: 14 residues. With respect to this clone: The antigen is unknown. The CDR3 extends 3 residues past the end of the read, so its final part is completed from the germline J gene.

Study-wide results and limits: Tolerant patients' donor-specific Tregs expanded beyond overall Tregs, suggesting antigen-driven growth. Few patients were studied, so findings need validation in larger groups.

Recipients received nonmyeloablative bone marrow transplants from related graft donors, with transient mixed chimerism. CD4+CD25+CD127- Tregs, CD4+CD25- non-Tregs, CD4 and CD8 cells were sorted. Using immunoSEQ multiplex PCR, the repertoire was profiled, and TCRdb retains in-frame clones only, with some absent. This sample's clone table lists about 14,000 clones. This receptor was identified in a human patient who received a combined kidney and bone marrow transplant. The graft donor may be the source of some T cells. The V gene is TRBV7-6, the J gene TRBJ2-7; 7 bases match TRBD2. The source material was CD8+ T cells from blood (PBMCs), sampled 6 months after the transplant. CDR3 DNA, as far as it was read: TGTGCCAGCAGTCCGACGGGGGGAGCCTACGAG. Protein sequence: CASSPTGGAYE. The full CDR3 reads CASSPTGGAYEQYF.